The source of this TCR beta chain is a study of cytomegalovirus exposure and HLA in healthy donors. The PCR ran on 60 Vbeta and 13 Jbeta primers. Data came from immunoSEQ multiplex PCR; TCRdb stores just in-frame clones and leaves some out. The data contain 110,000 or so clones, around 77% of them singletons. This clone came up a few times. Its antigen is unknown. This CDR3 comprises 14 residues. In germline, CDR1 is SNHLY, CDR2 FYNNEI. V lost 6 bases, J lost 2 bases, and 6 bases stayed unmatched. Regarding the study as a whole: It was 160 or so TCR beta chains that were listed as cytomegalovirus-associated. The authors excluded some V segments, including TRBV6-2 and TRBV6-3, as indistinguishable.

This clonotype originated in a woman younger than 45 in good health and CMV-seropositive. Sequenced: PBMCs. The chain combines TRBV2 with TRBJ2-5; 7 bases match TRBD1. The CDR3 DNA follows: TGTGCCAGCAGCCTAGGGACAGCACAAGAGACCCAGTACTTC. It translates to CASSLGTAQETQYF.